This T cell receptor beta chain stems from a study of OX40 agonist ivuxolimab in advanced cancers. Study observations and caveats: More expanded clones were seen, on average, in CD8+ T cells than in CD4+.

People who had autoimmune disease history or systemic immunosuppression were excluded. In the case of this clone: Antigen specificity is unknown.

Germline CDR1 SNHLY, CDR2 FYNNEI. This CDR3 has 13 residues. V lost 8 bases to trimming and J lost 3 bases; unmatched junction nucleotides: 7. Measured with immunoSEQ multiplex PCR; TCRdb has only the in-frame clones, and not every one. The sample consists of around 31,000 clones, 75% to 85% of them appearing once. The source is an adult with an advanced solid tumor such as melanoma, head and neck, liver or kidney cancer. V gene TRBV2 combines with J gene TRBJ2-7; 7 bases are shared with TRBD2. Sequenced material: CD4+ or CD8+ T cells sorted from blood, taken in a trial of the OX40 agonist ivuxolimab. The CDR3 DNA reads TGTGCCAGCGCGAGCGGGAAGTTCTACGAGCAGTACTTC. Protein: CASASGKFYEQYF.